The present entry profiles one T cell receptor beta chain with its context. Its target is unknown. This specimen comes from a study of T cell responses to AZD1222 COVID-19 vaccine. Regarding the study as a whole: At study baseline, merely more than 5 AZD1222 recipients were seropositive. Vaccine-related CD4 TCRs covered spike, predominating at 160-218 and 743-854. The study found Spike-specific TCR breadth and depth rose after two AZD1222 doses. Clonal diversity was possibly underestimated, and white British individuals and females predominated among donors.

The CDR3 is 15 residues long. The V segment lost 4 bases and the J segment 8 bases; nucleotides outside the gene matches: 6. CDR1 and CDR2 (germline): SGHRS, YFSETQ. Method: immunoSEQ multiplex PCR; TCRdb's copy keeps in-frame clones and lacks some. The profile shows about 85,000 clones, 85% to 90% of them singletons. The chain recombines TRBV5-1 with TRBJ2-1; the match to TRBD2 covers 13 bases. The source of this sequence is an adult in good health. Specimen: peripheral blood, collected on day 0 of AZD1222 vaccination. CDR3 loop: CASSLTSGGPDEQFF. The CDR3 DNA follows: TGCGCCAGCAGCCTGACTAGCGGGGGGCCAGATGAGCAGTTCTTC.